These T cell receptor beta chains were read from a single sample in a study of cytomegalovirus exposure and HLA in healthy donors. Sequenced by immunoSEQ multiplex PCR; TCRdb stores in-frame clones only, minus some. The sample has about 240,000 clones; 82% are singletons. The material sequenced was PBMCs. Receptors were obtained from a middle-aged woman in good health and CMV-seropositive. CDR3s include the opening cysteine and the closing phenylalanine or tryptophan. Each record gives: J gene, clone size, D gene, V gene, CDR3 length, CDR3 DNA, CDR3 protein. A D gene is named only where the DNA matches it firmly. Only part of the rows carry a size: once, few, many, or a class if the clone is expanded.

TRBJ2-7 . . TRBV9 14 TGTGCCAGCAGCCTTACCGGACAGCCCTACGAGCAGTACTTC CASSLTGQPYEQYF
TRBJ1-1 . TRBD1 TRBV5-6 16 TGTGCCAGCAGCTCAGGACAGGTTCCTATGAACACTGAAGCTTTCTTT CASSSGQVPMNTEAFF
TRBJ1-5 . TRBD1 TRBV6-6 13 TGTGCCAGCACGGGACAGGGCAATCAGCCCCAGCATTTT CASTGQGNQPQHF
TRBJ1-1 . . TRBV11-2 14 TGTGCCAGCAGCCCGGTCACAGGGAAGGCTGAAGCTTTCTTT CASSPVTGKAEAFF
TRBJ2-1 . . TRBV7-8 14 TGTGCCAGCAGCTTAGCCCCCCTATACAATGAGCAGTTCTTC CASSLAPLYNEQFF
TRBJ2-7 . TRBD1 TRBV4-1 18 TGCGCCAGCAGCCATCGACAGGGGGAAGGCCGGAGCTCCTACGAGCAGTACTTC CASSHRQGEGRSSYEQYF
TRBJ2-3 few TRBD2 TRBV9 18 TGTGCCAGCAGCGTGGGACTAGCGGGGGGCCCTAGCACAGATACGCAGTATTTT CASSVGLAGGPSTDTQYF
TRBJ2-2 once . TRBV6-1 13 TGTGCCAGCGGGTACAGGATCACCGGGGAGCTGTTTTTT CASGYRITGELFF
TRBJ2-2 few . TRBV4-3 14 TGCGCCAGCAGCCAAGATAGAAACACCGGGGAGCTGTTTTTT CASSQDRNTGELFF
TRBJ1-1 . . TRBV19 13 TGTGCCAGTAGTCCCGGGAGGGTTAGTGAAGCTTTCTTT CASSPGRVSEAFF
TRBJ2-5 . TRBD2 TRBV27 17 TGTGCCAGCAGTCCCTCGGGACTAGCGGGGGGGCAAGAGACCCAGTACTTC CASSPSGLAGGQETQYF
TRBJ1-2 . TRBD1 TRBV4-3 19 TGCGCCAGCAGCCAAGGTTTCCGGGACAGGGTATTTCTAGACTATGGCTACACCTTC CASSQGFRDRVFLDYGYTF
TRBJ2-1 . . TRBV4-1 17 TGCGCCAGCAGGGGCAGGGGTTCTGAGGTGGGATACAATGAGCAGTTCTTC CASRGRGSEVGYNEQFF
TRBJ2-1 . . TRBV7-6 14 TGTGCCAGCAGCTTAGCGCGAGCGATCAATGAGCAGTTCTTC CASSLARAINEQFF
TRBJ1-6 . TRBD1 TRBV7-8 16 TGTGCCAGCAGCTTATTTACGGGACAGGGAAATTCACCCCTCCACTTT CASSLFTGQGNSPLHF
TRBJ2-7 . TRBD2 TRBV7-2 18 TGTGCCAGCAGCTTAGCCGCTGGGACTAGCGGGGCCCCCTACGAGCAGTACTTC CASSLAAGTSGAPYEQYF
TRBJ2-5 . TRBD2 TRBV6-5 15 TGTGCCAGCGGCCGGGCGGTAGCGGGACAAGAGACCCAGTACTTC CASGRAVAGQETQYF
TRBJ1-1 . . TRBV5-1 16 TGCGCCAGCAGCTTGGTCGCGGGGTCGAGCCGCACTGAAGCTTTCTTT CASSLVAGSSRTEAFF
TRBJ1-2 . TRBD1 TRBV5-1 17 TGCGCCAGCAGCTTGGTGCAGGGGGCCAGTTCATACTATGGCTACACCTTC CASSLVQGASSYYGYTF
TRBJ2-7 . . TRBV4-2 13 TGTGCCAGCAGCCCTTGGCAGGCCTACGAGCAGTACTTC CASSPWQAYEQYF
TRBJ2-4 . TRBD2 TRBV7-9 17 TGTGCCAGCAGCCTCACTAGCGGTGCTCTAGCCAAAAACATTCAGTACTTC CASSLTSGALAKNIQYF
TRBJ2-3 . TRBD2 TRBV27 17 TGTGCCAGCTCGACCCAGACTAGCGGGGGGGCCTGGTTGACGCAGTATTTT CASSTQTSGGAWLTQYF
TRBJ2-6 . TRBD2 TRBV11-2 17 TGTGCCAGCAGCCTCCGGGACTACCTCTCTGGGGCCAACGTCCTGACTTTC CASSLRDYLSGANVLTF
TRBJ1-4 . . TRBV5-6 15 TGTGCCAGCAGCAAGCCGGGACTTTCTAATGAAAAACTGTTTTTT CASSKPGLSNEKLFF
TRBJ2-1 . TRBD2 TRBV7-3 16 TGTGCCAGCAGCTTAAGTCCAGCGGGGTCCTACAATGAGCAGTTCTTC CASSLSPAGSYNEQFF
TRBJ2-5 . . TRBV11-3 14 TGTGCCAGCAGCTTAGGTGTAGGGGTAGAGACCCAGTACTTC CASSLGVGVETQYF
TRBJ1-2 . TRBD1 TRBV19 16 TGTGCCAGTAGTATCGCGGTGACAGGGGCTAACTATGGCTACACCTTC CASSIAVTGANYGYTF
TRBJ2-5 . TRBD1 TRBV4-1 16 TGCGCCAGCAGCCTTCGACCGGGACAGGCTCAAGAGACCCAGTACTTC CASSLRPGQAQETQYF
TRBJ2-5 . TRBD2 TRBV4-1 15 TGCGCCAGCAGCCTCACTAGCGGGGGGTCAGAGACCCAGTACTTC CASSLTSGGSETQYF
TRBJ2-7 few . TRBV5-5 15 TGTGCCAGCAGCTTAGATAGCCGTATCATCGACGAGCAGTACTTC CASSLDSRIIDEQYF
TRBJ2-7 . . TRBV5-1 13 TGCGCCAGCAGCTTGGTTCAGGGAGGCGAGCAGTACTTC CASSLVQGGEQYF
TRBJ1-1 few TRBD1 TRBV4-1 17 TGCGCCAGCAGCCAATTTACAGGGGCCCGCATGAACACTGAAGCTTTCTTT CASSQFTGARMNTEAFF
TRBJ2-7 . TRBD1 TRBV5-6 14 TGTGCCAGCAGCCGGGACAGAGAAAACTACGAGCAGTACTTC CASSRDRENYEQYF
TRBJ2-5 . TRBD2 TRBV7-2 14 TGTGCCAGCAGCAAACGACTAGCCGGAGAGACCCAGTACTTC CASSKRLAGETQYF
TRBJ2-5 . TRBD1 TRBV30 13 TGTGCCAGGGACAGGTCGTTGGGGGAGACCCAGTACTTC CARDRSLGETQYF
TRBJ2-1 . . TRBV7-2 14 TGTGCCAGCAGCTTGGAGTTTGCGGGGAATGAGCAGTTCTTC CASSLEFAGNEQFF
TRBJ1-1 . TRBD1 TRBV14 14 TGTGCCAGCAGCTACAGGGGAGGCGCCACTGAAGCTTTCTTT CASSYRGGATEAFF
TRBJ2-1 . . TRBV13 12 TGTGCCAGCAGCTTACAGTACAATGAGCAGTTCTTC CASSLQYNEQFF
TRBJ1-6 . TRBD1 TRBV5-1 17 TGCGCCAGCAGCTTGAAGGGGACAGGGGGTCAGAATTCACCCCTCCACTTT CASSLKGTGGQNSPLHF
TRBJ2-3 few . TRBV7-2 18 TGTGCCAGCAGCTTAGCTATCTTTGCGGGATCTAGCACAGATACGCAGTATTTT CASSLAIFAGSSTDTQYF
TRBJ2-7 . . TRBV5-6 12 TGTGCCAGCAGCTTGGTTGCGGGAAGTCGGTACTTC CASSLVAGSRYF
TRBJ2-6 . . TRBV19 15 TGTGCCAGTAGTATCGTCAGGGCTGGGGCCAACGTCCTGACTTTC CASSIVRAGANVLTF
TRBJ2-7 . . TRBV11-2 16 TGTGCCAGCAGCTCGAGGTGGTGGGAGTTTACTTCCGAGCAGTACTTC CASSSRWWEFTSEQYF
TRBJ1-6 . TRBD1 TRBV30 14 TGTGCCTGGAGTACCGGGACAGGGTCGTCCCCCCTCCACTTT CAWSTGTGSSPLHF
TRBJ2-5 . . TRBV7-6 14 TGTGCCAGCAGCTTTGGACACCCCAGGGAGACCCAGTACTTC CASSFGHPRETQYF
TRBJ2-7 . . TRBV27 14 TGTGCCAGCAGTCTCGACAAGTTAAGCTACGAGCAGTACTTC CASSLDKLSYEQYF
TRBJ2-7 few TRBD2 TRBV6-5 14 TGTGCCAGCATGTGGGCTAGCGGGATTAGCGAGCAGTACTTC CASMWASGISEQYF
TRBJ1-2 . . TRBV5-6 15 TGTGCCAGCAGCTTGGGCCGGCGGGGCGAGTATGGCTACACCTTC CASSLGRRGEYGYTF